The 32 T cell receptor beta chains given below trace back to one sample, sequenced in a study of T cell repertoires in cytomegalovirus infection. A single record per CDR3 protein comes from TCRdb applying MiXCR to the reads. In the table there are 200,000 to 300,000 distinct CDR3 sequences, 9% to 15% of which are singletons. Source material: PBMCs. The receptors shown here come from a human donor in good health (CMV status not recorded). Some clones in this sample may be carry-over from other donors' samples.

The rearrangement uses TRBV25-1 and TRBJ1-4; the D is unclear. CDR3 length equals 15 residues. Germline-derived CDR1 and CDR2 are MGHDK and SYGVNS. V lost 0 bases to trimming and J lost 8 bases, with 13 bases between them. For the CDR3, the DNA is TGTGCCAGCAGTGAATATCGTGGGCTAATGGAAAAACTGTTTTTT. This sequence encodes CASSEYRGLMEKLFF.

This clonotype was recorded many times. This chain links TRBV28 with TRBJ2-5, with D possibly being TRBD1 (5 bases). The CDR3 loop spans 14 amino acids. V was shortened by 2 bases and J by 1 base, with 8 bases between the two germline ends. CDR1 and CDR2 (germline): MDHEN, SYDVKM. This CDR3 is CASSLTGVQETQYF. The CDR3 nucleotides are TGTGCCAGCAGTTTAACAGGAGTCCAAGAGACCCAGTACTTC.

This clonotype showed up many times. This chain links TRBV7-2 with TRBJ2-3; no definite D call. The CDR3 sequence is 14 residues long. The germline V and J ends were trimmed by 2 bases and 0 bases, with 6 bases remaining between them. The germline gives CDR1 SGHTA, CDR2 FQGNSA. The CDR3 region has the DNA TGTGCCAGCAGCTTAAACCCGAGCACAGATACGCAGTATTTT. Amino acids: CASSLNPSTDTQYF.

This clonotype has a count of ten or more. The V call is TRBV7-8, the J call TRBJ1-1; possibly TRBD1 for D (6 bases). The CDR3 has 15 residues. Germline V CDR1 and CDR2: SGHVS, FQNEAQ. Trimming shortened V by 6 bases and J by 1 base, and 15 bases separated the two germline ends. The CDR3 loop reads CASSSPGHKNTEAFF. The CDR3 DNA follows: TGTGCCAGCAGTTCTCCGGGACATAAGAACACTGAAGCTTTCTTT.

In DNA form, the CDR3 reads TGCAGTGCTGGTCGACAGGGAATTGAAGCTTTCTTT. Translated: CSAGRQGIEAFF. The rearrangement links TRBV20-1 to TRBJ1-1, with 7 bases matching TRBD1. Germline values: CDR1 DFQATT, CDR2 SNEGSKA (reference sequence). The V and J ends lost 5 bases and 7 bases, in that order; junction bases with no gene match: 7. The CDR3 has 12 residues.

In its sample, this clonotype was seen many times. The gene calls are TRBV7-2 and TRBJ1-1; 7 bases line up with TRBD1. The trim removed 5 bases at V and 0 bases at J, leaving 6 bases unmatched. There are 15 residues in the CDR3. The V gene's germline CDR1 is SGHTA and CDR2 FQGNSA. In nucleotides, the CDR3 is TGTGCCAGCAGCCCCCGACAGGGAATGAACACTGAAGCTTTCTTT. This encodes CASSPRQGMNTEAFF.

This clonotype was seen many times. The genes are TRBV7-9 and TRBJ2-5, with a possible D match to TRBD2 (6 bases). Trimming cost V 5 bases and J 5 bases, with 9 bases left between them. This CDR3 is built from 12 residues. Germline CDR1 reads SEHNR; CDR2 reads FQNEAQ (reference sequence). The CDR3 reads CASSRGFETQYF. Here the CDR3 DNA reads TGTGCCAGCAGCCGGGGGTTTGAGACCCAGTACTTC.

This clonotype occurred many times. The V call is TRBV10-3, the J call TRBJ1-3; no reliable D call. This CDR3 has 13 residues. Germline CDR1 reads ENHRY; CDR2 reads SYGVKD. V gave up 6 bases and J gave up 0 bases, with 6 bases separating them. The CDR3 region is CAISVDSGNTIYF. CDR3 nucleotides: TGTGCCATCAGCGTAGACTCTGGAAACACCATATATTTT.

This clonotype has a handful of counts. The V call is TRBV4-3, the J call TRBJ1-2, with D unresolved. This CDR3 region has 14 residues. V lost 0 bases and J 4 bases, leaving 9 bases between the germline ends. CDR1 is LGHNA and CDR2 is YSLEER in the germline V gene. CDR3 region: CASSQDDRGYGYTF. DNA for the CDR3: TGCGCCAGCAGCCAAGACGACCGCGGCTATGGCTACACCTTC.

In regard to this clonotype: A single base separates this from a much larger clone, so it may be a read error. Without the conserved terminal phenylalanine or tryptophan, this CDR3 likely stems from a read error. V usage is TRBV28 and J usage is TRBJ1-2, with TRBD1 matching 7 bases. The CDR3 loop spans 15 amino acids. CDR1 and CDR2 from the germline V gene are MDHEN and SYDVKM. Unmatched junction bases numbered 8, after V lost 6 bases and J lost 1 base. This CDR3 reads CASRHGTDDNYGYTL. Written as DNA, the CDR3 is TGTGCCAGCAGACACGGGACAGATGATAACTATGGCTACACCCTC.

J is TRBJ2-5 and V is TRBV9; 7 bases are a match to TRBD2. Germline CDR1 reads SGDLS; CDR2 reads YYNGEE. This CDR3 has 17 amino acids. The ends lost 0 bases at V and 1 base at J; junction bases unmatched: 9. CDR3 sequence reads: CASSVGGGTGGQETQYF. In nucleotides, the CDR3 is TGTGCCAGCAGCGTAGGTGGTGGGACGGGGGGCCAAGAGACCCAGTACTTC.

This clonotype was recorded many times. V and J are TRBV7-2 and TRBJ2-3, with D unclear. Germline V gene data show CDR1 as SGHTA and CDR2 as FQGNSA. This CDR3 has 14 amino acids. Trimming removed 1 base at V and 6 bases at J, with 11 bases between. This chain's CDR3 is CASSLVRPGDTQYF. For the CDR3, the DNA is TGTGCCAGCAGCTTAGTTAGGCCGGGCGATACGCAGTATTTT. Combining the CDR3 with reference TRBV7-2 and TRBJ2-3 gives the whole variable domain GAGVSQSPSNKVTEKGKDVELRCDPISGHTALYWYRQSLGQGLEFLIYFQGNSAPDKSGLPSDRFSAERTGGSVSTLTIQRTQQEDSAVYLCASSLVRPGDTQYFGPGTRLTVL.

This clonotype was detected many times. The rearrangement uses TRBV12-3 or TRBV12-4 and TRBJ2-1, with TRBD1 as a possible D gene (6 bases). Trimming cost V 6 bases and J 0 bases, with 15 bases left between them. The CDR3 is 16 amino acids. The DNA of the CDR3 is TGTGCCAGCAGGGGTACAGGGCGAAGCTCCTACAATGAGCAGTTCTTC. Its protein product is CASRGTGRSSYNEQFF.

This chain joins TRBV29-1 and TRBJ2-5; no reliable D call. Deletions cut 5 bases from V and 1 base from J, with 11 bases between. The V gene's germline CDR1 is SQVTM and CDR2 ANQGSEA. The CDR3 has 13 residues. This chain's CDR3 is CSVPRGSQETQYF. CDR3 DNA: TGCAGCGTTCCACGCGGTTCCCAAGAGACCCAGTACTTC.

This clonotype occurred many times. The chain couples TRBV12-3 or TRBV12-4 to TRBJ2-3; 7 nucleotides match TRBD2. V shed 6 bases and J 0 bases; nucleotides not matched to a gene: 6. This CDR3 is built from 15 residues. CDR3 protein: CASSQSGISTDTQYF. CDR3 nucleotide sequence: TGTGCCAGCAGCCAAAGCGGGATCAGCACAGATACGCAGTATTTT.

The V gene is TRBV11-1, the J gene TRBJ1-1; no clear D gene. Trimming stripped 10 bases from V and 9 bases from J, with 21 bases between. CDR3 length: 13 amino acids. The germline V gene has CDR1 SGHAT and CDR2 FQDESV (reference sequence). CDR3 loop: CATGGAPLMKAFF. The DNA of the CDR3 is TGTGCCACCGGCGGAGCTCCTCTCATGAAAGCTTTCTTT.

At least ten counts were recorded for this clonotype. The chain recombines TRBV7-2 with TRBJ2-1, with TRBD1 matching over 7 bases. This CDR3 region has 14 residues. With V trimmed by 2 bases and J by 8 bases, 6 bases remained unmatched. CDR1 and CDR2 (germline): SGHTA, FQGNSA. For the CDR3, the DNA is TGTGCCAGCAGCTTACAGGGGGTAAGCGATGAGCAGTTCTTC. The encoded protein is CASSLQGVSDEQFF. Full variable domain (missing parts from reference TRBV7-2 and TRBJ2-1): GAGVSQSPSNKVTEKGKDVELRCDPISGHTALYWYRQSLGQGLEFLIYFQGNSAPDKSGLPSDRFSAERTGGSVSTLTIQRTQQEDSAVYLCASSLQGVSDEQFFGPGTRLTVL.

The sample holds many counts of this clonotype. The chain employs TRBV7-2 and TRBJ2-7, with D uncertain. Between the trimmed V and J ends, which lost 2 bases and 2 bases, there was a span of 10 bases. The CDR3 length is 14 residues. Germline V CDR1 and CDR2: SGHTA, FQGNSA. CDR3 residues: CASSLIPETYEQYF. CDR3 DNA sequence: TGTGCCAGCAGCTTAATTCCAGAAACCTACGAGCAGTACTTC.

This clonotype has at least ten counts. The chain carries TRBV7-2 and TRBJ2-5; D remains ambiguous. This CDR3 has 13 amino acids. Per germline, CDR1 SGHTA and CDR2 FQGNSA. V lost 5 bases to trimming and J lost 4 bases, with 11 bases between them. CDR3 in DNA: TGTGCCAGCAGCGGCAGGATATCAGAGACCCAGTACTTC. It is translated as CASSGRISETQYF. Looking up the rest from reference TRBV7-2 and TRBJ2-5 gives the full variable domain: GAGVSQSPSNKVTEKGKDVELRCDPISGHTALYWYRQSLGQGLEFLIYFQGNSAPDKSGLPSDRFSAERTGGSVSTLTIQRTQQEDSAVYLCASSGRISETQYFGPGTRLLVL.

This clonotype came up many times. The rearrangement joins TRBV25-1 to TRBJ2-1, with D hard to call. The V end was cut by 4 bases, the J end by 10 bases, with 11 bases between. This CDR3 has 12 residues. Germline loops: CDR1 MGHDK, CDR2 SYGVNS. For the CDR3, the DNA is TGTGCCAGCAGTGTGGCGGTAGGAGAGCAGTTCTTC. It translates to CASSVAVGEQFF.

This clonotype was recorded at least ten times. This chain links TRBV19 with TRBJ2-2, with 8 bases identical to TRBD1. CDR1 is LNHDA and CDR2 is SQIVND in the germline V gene (reference sequence). The CDR3 is 14 amino acids. V was pared by 4 bases and J by 8 bases, with 6 bases of the junction left unmatched. CDR3 nucleotide sequence: TGTGCCAGTAGTACCGGACAGGGTGCTGGGGAGCTGTTTTTT. Translation: CASSTGQGAGELFF. Based on the CDR3 plus reference TRBV19 and TRBJ2-2, the full variable domain is DGGITQSPKYLFRKEGQNVTLSCEQNLNHDAMYWYRQDPGQGLRLIYYSQIVNDFQKGDIAEGYSVSREKKESFPLTVTSAQKNPTAFYLCASSTGQGAGELFFGEGSRLTVL.

This clonotype came up many times. This chain connects TRBV7-2 to TRBJ1-5; D may be TRBD1 (6 bases). The germline V and J ends were trimmed by 1 base and 7 bases, with 11 bases remaining between them. Germline-derived CDR1 and CDR2 are SGHTA and FQGNSA. CDR3 size: 14 residues. In DNA form, the CDR3 reads TGTGCCAGCAGCTTAGTGGGAGACAGGCAGCCCCAGCATTTT. As protein: CASSLVGDRQPQHF.

This clonotype has just a few counts. This sequence joins TRBV20-1 and TRBJ2-2, with D uncertain. Trimming shortened V by 3 bases and J by 7 bases, and 15 bases separated the two germline ends. The CDR3 has 14 residues. Per germline, CDR1 DFQATT and CDR2 SNEGSKA (reference sequence). CDR3 sequence (DNA): TGCAGTGCTAGGAAGGCTAGGGCGAACGGGGAGCTGTTTTTT. Translating gives CSARKARANGELFF.

This clonotype was counted many times. The chain has TRBV7-2 and TRBJ2-2; maybe TRBD1 (6 bases). Deletions cut 3 bases from V and 4 bases from J, with 12 bases between. This CDR3 is 15 amino acids long. Germline V gives CDR1 SGHTA, CDR2 FQGNSA. CDR3: CASSFRLGGTGELFF. The CDR3 coding sequence is TGTGCCAGCAGCTTCAGGCTAGGGGGCACCGGGGAGCTGTTTTTT.

The V gene is TRBV12-3 or TRBV12-4, the J gene TRBJ2-1; the match to TRBD1 covers 7 bases. V trimming: 5 bases; J trimming: 6 bases; junction bases outside the gene matches: 7. CDR3 length equals 14 residues. The CDR3 bases are TGTGCCAGCAGTAAGGGGGCGGGTTCCAATGAGCAGTTCTTC. It codes for CASSKGAGSNEQFF.

This chain links TRBV9 with TRBJ2-1; TRBD2 agrees at 14 bases. The CDR3 extends over 16 amino acids. Trimming removed 1 base from V and 6 bases from J; junction bases left unmatched: 3. Germline-derived CDR1 and CDR2 are SGDLS and YYNGEE. The CDR3 sequence is CASSVKGLAGVNEQFF. The CDR3 DNA sequence: TGTGCCAGCAGCGTAAAGGGACTAGCGGGAGTCAATGAGCAGTTCTTC.

This clonotype has only one observation. The chain couples TRBV7-6 to TRBJ1-1, with no clear D. This CDR3 contains 14 residues. V shed 5 bases and J shed 1 base, with 11 bases lying between them. Germline V gene sequence: CDR1 SGHVS, CDR2 FNYEAQ. Written as DNA, the CDR3 is TGTGCCAGCAGCCCTGCTCCAGGGAACACTGAAGCTTTCTTT. Its protein is CASSPAPGNTEAFF.

Note on this clonotype: This may be a read error, as it is one base from a much larger clone. The chain carries TRBV10-3 and TRBJ2-7; D is possibly TRBD2 (5 bases). The CDR3 runs to 11 residues. Germline V CDR1 and CDR2: ENHRY, SYGVKD. CDR3 region: CAISGTFERYF. DNA for the CDR3: TGTGCCATCAGTGGGACTTTCGAGCGGTACTTC.

This clonotype was seen a few times. This chain uses TRBV29-1 with TRBJ1-2; 9 bases align to TRBD1. Germline V gene lookup returns CDR1 SQVTM and CDR2 ANQGSEA. V lost 7 bases, J lost 6 bases, and 6 bases stayed unmatched. The CDR3 totals 12 residues. In DNA, the CDR3 is TGCAGCGCCGGGGACAGGGCTGATGGCTACACCTTC. It specifies CSAGDRADGYTF.

This clonotype was seen at least ten times. The chain is built from TRBV27 and TRBJ2-1, with 8 bases identical to TRBD2. Germline V gene lookup returns CDR1 MNHEY and CDR2 SMNVEV (reference sequence). Trimming cost V 3 bases and J 0 bases; bases outside gene matches: 10. The CDR3 totals 18 residues. CDR3 protein: CASSLAGGGLSSYNEQFF. CDR3 nucleotides: TGTGCCAGCAGTTTGGCGGGAGGCGGACTGAGCTCCTACAATGAGCAGTTCTTC.

This clonotype showed up many times. The chain uses TRBV12-3 or TRBV12-4 and TRBJ2-1, with D perhaps matching TRBD1 or TRBD2 (6 bases each). Between the trimmed V and J ends, which lost 7 bases and 5 bases, there was a span of 18 bases. The CDR3 covers 15 residues. CDR3 coding DNA: TGTGCCAGCATCCTGGAGGGGGGCGTCCACAATGAGCAGTTCTTC. Translating it yields CASILEGGVHNEQFF.

This clonotype was seen many times. The chain combines TRBV7-2 with TRBJ2-6; D gene unclear. The V gene's germline CDR1 is SGHTA and CDR2 FQGNSA. The CDR3 contains 14 residues. V lost 5 bases and J 1 base, leaving 6 bases between the germline ends. CDR3 sequence reads: CASSIGSGANVLTF. The CDR3 DNA reads TGTGCCAGCAGCATAGGGTCTGGGGCCAACGTCCTGACTTTC.